This T cell receptor beta chain was found in a study of blood T cells in healthy people across ages. General study results and limits: Diversity figures derived from one million T cells were judged to underestimate the true value. Diversity was higher, and naive CD4+ cells more numerous, in long-lived donors than in aged donors. Per million T cells, TCR beta diversity dropped about linearly as age rose.

Comment on this clonotype: Its antigen remains unidentified. A much larger clone differs from this one at a single base, so this may be a read error.

The donors, aged about 6 to 90, were healthy Caucasians from Russia. For the second PCR, which ran for about 7 to 12 cycles, a sample-barcoded 5' primer and a J-beta primer mix were used. Using its own MiXCR run on the 5' RACE reads, TCRdb lists one record per CDR3 protein. Of about 670,000 distinct CDR3 sequences in the sample, approximately 40% were seen once. There are 19 residues in the CDR3. CDR1 DFQATT and CDR2 SNEGSKA come from the germline V gene (reference sequence). V gene TRBV20-1 combines with J gene TRBJ2-3; 7 nucleotides align to TRBD2. Sequences were obtained from blood. The sequence came from an older man in good health. CDR3 nucleotide sequence: TGCAGTGCCATCCCGATTAGCGGGCCTACCTTACCTAGCACAGATACGCGGTATTTT. It specifies CSAIPISGPTLPSTDTRYF.